These 3 T cell receptor beta chains share one sample of origin, sequenced in a study of CD8 T cells in ankylosing spondylitis. TCRdb itself ran the 5' RACE reads through MiXCR, one entry per CDR3 protein. The table lists 150,000 to 200,000 distinct CDR3 sequences, 10% to 15% of them singletons. Sequencing was done on a sample of blood, either unsorted or a sorted T cell fraction (not recorded which). The receptors stem from a female donor with ankylosing spondylitis or in good health (not recorded which).

The rearrangement joins TRBV28 to TRBJ1-5; D not resolved. CDR1 MDHEN and CDR2 SYDVKM come from the germline V gene. The CDR3 length is 13 residues. V lost 3 bases and J 3 bases, leaving 6 bases between the germline ends. CDR3 protein: CASSLGYNQPQHF. In DNA, the CDR3 is TGTGCCAGCAGTTTGGGTTACAATCAGCCCCAGCATTTT.

This clonotype was detected ten times or more. V gene TRBV7-9 combines with J gene TRBJ2-5; D unresolved. The CDR3 is made up of 13 amino acids. V lost 2 bases, J lost 5 bases, and 9 bases lay in between. Germline-derived CDR1 and CDR2 are SEHNR and FQNEAQ (reference sequence). The CDR3 sequence: CASSLIERETQYF. The CDR3 DNA reads as TGTGCCAGCAGCTTAATTGAGAGGGAGACCCAGTACTTC.

Note on this clonotype: A read error may produce the germline difference seen at one junction end. V gene TRBV20-1 combines with J gene TRBJ2-3; 12 bases are shared with TRBD2. Germline-derived CDR1 and CDR2 are DFQATT and SNEGSKA (reference sequence). This CDR3 comprises 16 residues. The DNA for the CDR3 is TGCTGTGCTAGTTTTGGACTAGCGGGGAACACAGATACGCAGTATTTT. It codes for CCASFGLAGNTDTQYF.